This T cell receptor beta chain was obtained from a study of T cells after yellow fever vaccination. Study outcomes and limitations: A large majority of primary-vaccination clones showed up again after the booster (approximately 95% CD4, around 85% CD8).

About this clonotype itself: Its antigen is not identified.

In making TCR cDNA, 5'RACE template switching added a universal primer site and UMIs to it. TCRdb re-analysed the 5' RACE reads in MiXCR, keeping a single row per CDR3 protein. Among 400,000 or so distinct CDR3 sequences, approximately 19% were seen once, and the ten largest hold roughly a sixth. Between the trimmed V and J ends, which lost 6 bases and 4 bases, there was a span of 22 bases. The CDR3 is 17 residues long. Germline assignment: CDR1 SGHNT and CDR2 YYREEE (reference sequence). The TCR sequence derives from a man younger than 30 who received the YFV17D yellow fever vaccine. The material sequenced was PBMCs, taken before the yellow fever booster vaccination. The V call is TRBV5-4, the J call TRBJ2-2; weak D call: TRBD1 (6 bases). The DNA of the CDR3 is TGTGCCAGCACCATTCAGGGGCCTGTTTTAGGCACCGGGGAGCTGTTTTTT. It encodes CASTIQGPVLGTGELFF.